The rows below give T cell receptor beta chains drawn from one sample of a study of blood T cell repertoires in COVID-19. Measured with immunoSEQ multiplex PCR; TCRdb has only the in-frame clones, and not every one. The sample shows 200,000 or so clones, around 79% of them seen only once. The sample was peripheral blood. The receptor set was obtained from a man in his 60s with active or convalescent COVID-19. Each CDR3 is given with its conserved first and last residue. A D gene is named only where the DNA matches it firmly. Some rows mark clone size as missing; the rest say once, few, many or name a class of expanded clone.

>NA|TRBJ2-6|TRBD1|TRBV29-1
TGCAGCGTTGGGGGGGCCCGGGACAGGGCTGGGGCCAACGTCCTGACTTTC
CSVGGARDRAGANVLTF
>NA|TRBJ2-7|NA|TRBV2
TGTGCCAGCAGTGTGGGGAGGCAGGGCCCCTACGAGCAGTACTTC
CASSVGRQGPYEQYF
>few|TRBJ2-7|NA|TRBV7-9
TGTGCCAGCAGCTTAGCGGGAGACTACGAGCAGTACTTC
CASSLAGDYEQYF
>NA|TRBJ2-7|TRBD1|TRBV6-2/TRBV6-3
TGTGCCAGCAGTTACTCGACAGGGGGCAACGAGCAGTACTTC
CASSYSTGGNEQYF
>NA|TRBJ2-7|TRBD1|TRBV2
TGTGCCAGCAGCGGGACAGGGGCCTACGAGCAGTACTTC
CASSGTGAYEQYF
>NA|TRBJ1-5|NA|TRBV7-8
TGTGCCAGCAGCTTATACTCAATAAGTGTTAATCAGCCCCAGCATTTT
CASSLYSISVNQPQHF
>NA|TRBJ2-7|NA|TRBV3-1/TRBV3-2
TGTGCCAGCAGCGCGGCTGGGAGAGGTGGCGAGCAGTACTTC
CASSAAGRGGEQYF
>NA|TRBJ2-5|TRBD2|TRBV27
TGTGCCAGCCGTTTTGGCGTGGCGGGAGGGGGTCAAGAGACCCAGTACTTC
CASRFGVAGGGQETQYF
>few|TRBJ1-5|TRBD1|TRBV6-8
TGTGCCGGACGAGACGGGACAGTGGGTCAGCCCCAGCATTTT
CAGRDGTVGQPQHF
>once|TRBJ2-7|TRBD2|TRBV6-5
TGTGCCAGCAGTTACGGGACTAGCGGGAGGTACGAGCAGTACTTC
CASSYGTSGRYEQYF
>NA|TRBJ1-6|TRBD1|TRBV27
TGTGCCAGCAGTTTATCGAGAGGGGGCAATTCACCCCTCCACTTT
CASSLSRGGNSPLHF
>NA|TRBJ2-7|TRBD2|TRBV30
TGTGCCTGGAGTGTAGGCTGGACTAGCATCTACGAGCAGTACTTC
CAWSVGWTSIYEQYF
>NA|TRBJ1-5|NA|TRBV10-1
TGCGCCACCCCCGAGGCAGGGGTGTGGAAGAGCAATCAGCCCCAGCATTTT
CATPEAGVWKSNQPQHF
>NA|TRBJ2-2|TRBD2|TRBV19
TGTGCCAGTAGTATTCTAGCGGGAGGGACGAACACCGGGGAGCTGTTTTTT
CASSILAGGTNTGELFF
>NA|TRBJ2-1|NA|TRBV12-3/TRBV12-4
TGTGCCAGCAGTTTCGGACTCCGTAATGAGCAGTTCTTC
CASSFGLRNEQFF
>NA|TRBJ2-1|TRBD2|TRBV7-3
TGTGCCAGCAGCCTCACCGGGACTAGGAATTACAATGAGCAGTTCTTC
CASSLTGTRNYNEQFF
>NA|TRBJ2-3|TRBD2|TRBV18
TGTGCCAGCTCACCAGGGACTAGCGGCCGCACAGATACGCAGTATTTT
CASSPGTSGRTDTQYF
>NA|TRBJ2-1|TRBD2|TRBV18
TGTGCCAGCTCACCAGGGGGGGGAGGCTACAATGAGCAGTTCTTC
CASSPGGGGYNEQFF
>NA|TRBJ1-1|TRBD1|TRBV2
TGTGCCAGCTTCGCCGGACAGGGGGCGGACACTGAAGCTTTCTTT
CASFAGQGADTEAFF
>NA|TRBJ2-1|TRBD2|TRBV11-2
TGTGCCAGCAGCTTAGATCTCCGGACTAGGCTCCACAATGAGCAGTTCTTC
CASSLDLRTRLHNEQFF
>NA|TRBJ2-7|NA|TRBV4-1
TGCGCCAGCAGCCGCGAGGGTCCAGGGGTAGACCGTTCTTACGAGCAGTACTTC
CASSREGPGVDRSYEQYF
>NA|TRBJ1-1|NA|TRBV28
TGTGCCAGCAGAACAAGGGGGTCCGGGAACACTGAAGCTTTCTTT
CASRTRGSGNTEAFF
>NA|TRBJ2-7|TRBD2|TRBV19
TGTGCCAGCCGACTAGCGGGAGGCTACGAGCAGTACTTC
CASRLAGGYEQYF
>many|TRBJ2-7|TRBD2|TRBV5-1
TGCGCCAGCAGCTTAAAGGGCGGGAGGTCATTCGAGCAGTACTTC
CASSLKGGRSFEQYF
>NA|TRBJ1-1|NA|TRBV29-1
TGCAGCGTTGAAGGGGGGGACCTGAACACTGAAGCTTTCTTT
CSVEGGDLNTEAFF
>NA|TRBJ2-7|NA|TRBV7-2
TGTGCCAGCAGCCTCGAAGGTGGCAGGCTAACCTACGAGCAGTACTTC
CASSLEGGRLTYEQYF
>NA|TRBJ1-2|TRBD1|TRBV18
TGTGCCAGCTCACCTGGACAGGACTATGGCTACACCTTC
CASSPGQDYGYTF
>NA|TRBJ1-2|NA|TRBV30
TGTGCCTGGAGCCCATGGGCAGAATCGTCCTACACCTTC
CAWSPWAESSYTF
>once|TRBJ2-2|NA|TRBV24-1
TGTGCCACCAGTGACCGAACAGGGAGTTACGGGGAGCTGTTTTTT
CATSDRTGSYGELFF
>NA|TRBJ2-5|TRBD1|TRBV29-1
TGCAGCGTTGGGACAGGGAACCAAGAGACCCAGTACTTC
CSVGTGNQETQYF
>few|TRBJ2-7|TRBD1|TRBV29-1
TGCAGCGTTGGTCACAGGGGATTATACGAGCAGTACTTC
CSVGHRGLYEQYF
>NA|TRBJ1-5|NA|TRBV5-6
TGTGCCAGCAGCAAACAGGGTTCACATCAGCCCCAGCATTTT
CASSKQGSHQPQHF
>NA|TRBJ1-5|NA|TRBV7-9
TGTGCCAGCAGCTTCGACAGACCTCAGCCCCAGCATTTT
CASSFDRPQPQHF
>NA|TRBJ2-7|TRBD2|TRBV5-8
TGTGCCAGCACCAGACTAGCGGGAGGGTTATACGAGCAGTACTTC
CASTRLAGGLYEQYF
>once|TRBJ2-2|NA|TRBV30
TGTGCCTGGAGTGCGCAGCCGGGCGGGGAGCTGTTTTTT
CAWSAQPGGELFF
>many|TRBJ2-7|TRBD1|TRBV27
TGTGCCAGCAGTTTAGGCCCGCCGGGACAGGGCTCCTACGAGCAGTACTTC
CASSLGPPGQGSYEQYF
>NA|TRBJ2-2|TRBD2|TRBV7-9
TGTGCCAGCCTCGGGACTAGCGGCACCGGGGAGCTGTTTTTT
CASLGTSGTGELFF
>NA|TRBJ2-2|TRBD1|TRBV6-2/TRBV6-3
TGTGCCAGCAGTTATTCACCGGGACAGGGACCCGGGGAGCTGTTTTTT
CASSYSPGQGPGELFF
>NA|TRBJ2-7|TRBD2|TRBV5-1
TGCGCCAGCAGCTTCGCTAGCGGGAGGGAAGGCGAGCAGTACTTC
CASSFASGREGEQYF
>NA|TRBJ2-2|NA|TRBV7-3
TGTGCCAGCAGCTTATCTCGAGAGAACACCGGGGAGCTGTTTTTT
CASSLSRENTGELFF
>many|TRBJ2-2|NA|TRBV27
TGTGCCAGCAGTCCGGACAGAGTAGCCGGGGAGCTGTTTTTT
CASSPDRVAGELFF
>few|TRBJ1-2|NA|TRBV27
TGTGCCAGCAGCCCGATCGGGGGGTGGGATACTGGTGGCTACACCTTC
CASSPIGGWDTGGYTF
>NA|TRBJ2-1|NA|TRBV7-8
TGTGCCAGCAGCTTCGCCGTAGATGAGCAGTTCTTC
CASSFAVDEQFF
>NA|TRBJ2-3|TRBD1|TRBV4-3
TGCGCCAGCAGCCAAGCGACAGGGGGTTATCAAGATACGCAGTATTTT
CASSQATGGYQDTQYF
>once|TRBJ2-2|NA|TRBV5-1
TGCGCCAGCAGCTTGGACAGAACGAGGGAGCTGTTTTTT
CASSLDRTRELFF
>few|TRBJ2-7|TRBD2|TRBV4-2
TGTGCCAGCAGCCAAGAGGTGGGGAGCGGGAGCCTTTTCGAGCAGTACTTC
CASSQEVGSGSLFEQYF
>NA|TRBJ1-2|TRBD1|TRBV28
TGTGCCAGCAGACGGACAGGGGGCGGCTATGGCTACACCTTC
CASRRTGGGYGYTF
>once|TRBJ1-1|NA|TRBV5-1
TGCGCCAGCAGCTTCGTGGGAGCTGAAGCTTTCTTT
CASSFVGAEAFF
>NA|TRBJ2-7|NA|TRBV18
TGTGCCAGCTTGCCATCAAGCGGGTCTAACTACGAGCAGTACTTC
CASLPSSGSNYEQYF